These 3 T cell receptor beta chains share one sample of origin, sequenced in a study of cytomegalovirus exposure and HLA in healthy donors. In the PCR, 60 Vbeta and 13 Jbeta primers were used. Profiling relied on immunoSEQ multiplex PCR, and the TCRdb table lists in-frame clones only, not all of them. This sample has 120,000 to 150,000 clones; approximately 70% occur once, and the top ten carry 5.5% to 7%. Input material: PBMCs. The receptor source for this set is an older woman in good health and CMV-seronegative.

V gene TRBV5-1 combines with J gene TRBJ2-3; D is possibly TRBD2 (5 bases). The CDR3 covers 15 residues. With 4 bases removed from V and 0 bases from J, the gap between germline ends came to 12 bases. Germline lookup yields CDR1 SGHRS and CDR2 YFSETQ. As DNA, the CDR3 is TGCGCCAGCAGCCCTCAGAAGCGGAGCACAGATACGCAGTATTTT. It translates to CASSPQKRSTDTQYF.

The chain carries TRBV5-4 and TRBJ2-1, with D possibly TRBD2 on 6 matching bases. Germline V gene data show CDR1 as SGHNT and CDR2 as YYREEE (reference sequence). V was pared by 0 bases and J by 10 bases, with 14 bases between. The CDR3 has 14 residues. As DNA, the CDR3 is TGTGCCAGCAGCTTGGGGGGCGGGGTCCAGGAGCAGTTCTTC. It translates to CASSLGGGVQEQFF. Variable domain in full (rest from reference TRBV5-4 and TRBJ2-1): ETGVTQSPTHLIKTRGQQVTLRCSSQSGHNTVSWYQQALGQGPQFIFQYYREEENGRGNFPPRFSGLQFPNYSSELNVNALELDDSALYLCASSLGGGVQEQFFGPGTRLTVL.

This clone was seen a handful of times. The genes are TRBV7-6 and TRBJ2-5; no firm D call. TRBJ2-7 explains the end of the DNA better; the J call may be wrong. Germline V gene sequence: CDR1 SGHVS, CDR2 FNYEAQ. The CDR3 contains 13 residues. The CDR3 DNA follows: TGTGCCAGCAGCTTAGCTTCCTCCTACGAGCAGTACTTC. It codes for CASSLASSYEQYF.